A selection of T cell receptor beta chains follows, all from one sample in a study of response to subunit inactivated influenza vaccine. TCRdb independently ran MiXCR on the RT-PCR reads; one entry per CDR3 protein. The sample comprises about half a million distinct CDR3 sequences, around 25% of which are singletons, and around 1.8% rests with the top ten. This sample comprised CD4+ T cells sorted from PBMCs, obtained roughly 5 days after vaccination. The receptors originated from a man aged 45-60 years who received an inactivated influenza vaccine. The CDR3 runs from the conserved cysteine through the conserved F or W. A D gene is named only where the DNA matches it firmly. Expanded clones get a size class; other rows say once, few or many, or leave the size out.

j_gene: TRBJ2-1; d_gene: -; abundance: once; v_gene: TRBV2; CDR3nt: TGTGCCAGCAGTGGGCTCGATGAGCAGTTCTTC; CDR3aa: CASSGLDEQFF
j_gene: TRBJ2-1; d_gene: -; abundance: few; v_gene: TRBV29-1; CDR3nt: TGCAGCGTTGAACCAGCGTGGTCTCCCAATGAGCAGTTCTTC; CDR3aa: CSVEPAWSPNEQFF
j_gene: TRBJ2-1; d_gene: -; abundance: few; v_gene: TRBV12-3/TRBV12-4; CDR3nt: TGTGCCAGCAGCAAGAGCGGACAGAACAATGAGCAGTTCTTC; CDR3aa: CASSKSGQNNEQFF
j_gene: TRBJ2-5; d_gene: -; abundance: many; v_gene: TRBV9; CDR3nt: TGTGCCAGCAGCGTAGAGGGACGGGAGACCCAGTACTTC; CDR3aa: CASSVEGRETQYF
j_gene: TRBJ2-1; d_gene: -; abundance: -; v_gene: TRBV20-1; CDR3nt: TGCAGTGCTAGGGACACCGGGACGGTCTCCTACAATGAGCAGTTCTTC; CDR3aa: CSARDTGTVSYNEQFF
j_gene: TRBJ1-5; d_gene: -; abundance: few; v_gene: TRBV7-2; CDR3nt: TGTGCCAGCAGCTTAGCAGGGGGATACAATCAGCCCCAGCATTTT; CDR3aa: CASSLAGGYNQPQHF
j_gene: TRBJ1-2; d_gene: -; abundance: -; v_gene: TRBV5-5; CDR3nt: TGTGCCAGCAGCTCAAGTACAGGGCATCGTATCGTGGGCTACACCTTC; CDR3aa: CASSSSTGHRIVGYTF
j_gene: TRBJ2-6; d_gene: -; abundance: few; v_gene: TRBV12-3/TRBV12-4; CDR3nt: TGTGCCAGCAGACCAGCCCCGAGTACTGCTGGGGCCAACGTCCTGACTTTC; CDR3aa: CASRPAPSTAGANVLTF
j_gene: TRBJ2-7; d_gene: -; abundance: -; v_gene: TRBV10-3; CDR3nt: TGTGCCGGGAGCAGGGGATTAGCTAGCTCCTACGAGCAGTACTTC; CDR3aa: CAGSRGLASSYEQYF
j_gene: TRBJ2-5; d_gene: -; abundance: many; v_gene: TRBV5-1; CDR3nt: TGCGCCAGCAGCTTGAGGCTTCGAGAAGAGACCCAGTACTTC; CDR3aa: CASSLRLREETQYF
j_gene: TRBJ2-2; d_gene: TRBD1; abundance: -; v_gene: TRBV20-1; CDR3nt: TGCAGTGCCCCCGGACAGGGGGGAGACACCGGGGAGCTGTTTTTT; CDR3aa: CSAPGQGGDTGELFF
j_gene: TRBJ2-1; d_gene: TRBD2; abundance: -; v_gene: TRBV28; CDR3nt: TGTGCCAGCAGTTCCCCTAGGACAGCGGGGGTCAATGAGCAGTTCTTC; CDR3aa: CASSSPRTAGVNEQFF
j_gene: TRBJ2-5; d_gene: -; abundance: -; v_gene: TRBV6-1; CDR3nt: TGTGCCAGCAGCGCCACCGGGACACAGTACCAAGAGACCCAGTACTTC; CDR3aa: CASSATGTQYQETQYF
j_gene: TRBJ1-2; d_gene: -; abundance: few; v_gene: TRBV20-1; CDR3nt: TGCAGTGCTAGAGTGAACTCCGATGGCTACACCTTC; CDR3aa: CSARVNSDGYTF
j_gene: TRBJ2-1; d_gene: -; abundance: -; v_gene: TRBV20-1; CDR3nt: TGCAGTGCAGGGGTCAGGCCCGCCGACTACAATGAGCAGTTCTTC; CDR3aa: CSAGVRPADYNEQFF
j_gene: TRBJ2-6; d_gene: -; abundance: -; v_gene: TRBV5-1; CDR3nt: TGCGCCAGCAGCTGGGACACCAAGAGCTCTGGGGCCAACGTCCTGACTTTC; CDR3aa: CASSWDTKSSGANVLTF
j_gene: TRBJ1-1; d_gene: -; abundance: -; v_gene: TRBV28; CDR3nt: TGTGCCAGCAGTTTATGGGGGACGAACACTGAAGCTTTCTTT; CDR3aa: CASSLWGTNTEAFF
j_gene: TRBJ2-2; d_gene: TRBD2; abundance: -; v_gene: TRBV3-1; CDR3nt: TGTGCCAGCAGAACTAGCGGGAGCTGGACCGGGGAGCTGTTTTTT; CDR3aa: CASRTSGSWTGELFF
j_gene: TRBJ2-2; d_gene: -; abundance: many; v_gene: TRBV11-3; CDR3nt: TGTGCCAGCAGCTTAGTGGCTGGAACCGGGGAGCTGTTTTTT; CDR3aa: CASSLVAGTGELFF
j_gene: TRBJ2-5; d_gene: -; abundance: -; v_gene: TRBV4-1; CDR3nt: TGCGCCAGCAGCCACCCCGGAGGAGGGGAGACCCAGTACTTC; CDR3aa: CASSHPGGGETQYF
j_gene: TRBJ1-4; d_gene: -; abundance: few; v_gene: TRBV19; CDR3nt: TGTGCCAGTAGTATAGTTGATGCGGCTAATGAAAAACTGTTTTTT; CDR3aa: CASSIVDAANEKLFF
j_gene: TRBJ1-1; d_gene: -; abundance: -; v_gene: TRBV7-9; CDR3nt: TGTGCCAGCAGCTTGGTCCACACTGAAGCTTTCTTT; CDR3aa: CASSLVHTEAFF
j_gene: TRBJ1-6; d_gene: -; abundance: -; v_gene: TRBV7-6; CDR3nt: TGTGCCAGCAGCGCCTCTCCGGGACGGACGAGTATATCACCCCTCCACTTT; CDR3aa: CASSASPGRTSISPLHF
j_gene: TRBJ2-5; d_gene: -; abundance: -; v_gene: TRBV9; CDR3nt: TGTGCCAGCAGCGCAGGACAGAGGGAGACCCAGTACTTC; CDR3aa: CASSAGQRETQYF
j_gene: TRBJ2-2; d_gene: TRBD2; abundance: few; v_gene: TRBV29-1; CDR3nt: TGCAGCGCTACGATACCCGGGGGGGGGCTGTTTTTT; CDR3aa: CSATIPGGGLFF
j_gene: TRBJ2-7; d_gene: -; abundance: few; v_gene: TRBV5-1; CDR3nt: TGCGCCACGTTACAGGCGCAGTACTTC; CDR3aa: CATLQAQYF
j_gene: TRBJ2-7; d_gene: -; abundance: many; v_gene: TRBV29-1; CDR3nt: TGCAGCGCAGGCCCCGGGGGCTACGAGCAGTACTTC; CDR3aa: CSAGPGGYEQYF
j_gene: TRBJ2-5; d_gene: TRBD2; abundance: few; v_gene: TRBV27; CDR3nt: TGTGCCAGCAGTCGACTAGCGGGAGCGGGGTTATTGGAGACCCAGTACTTC; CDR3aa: CASSRLAGAGLLETQYF
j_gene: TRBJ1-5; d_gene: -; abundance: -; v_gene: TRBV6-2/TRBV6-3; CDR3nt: TGTGCCAGCAGTTACACTTTCCAGGGATCCAGTCAGCCCCAGCATTTT; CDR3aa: CASSYTFQGSSQPQHF
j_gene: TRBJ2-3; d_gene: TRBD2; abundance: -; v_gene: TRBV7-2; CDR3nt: TGTGCCAGCAGAAGAACTAGCGCCGCAGATACGCAGTATTTT; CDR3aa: CASRRTSAADTQYF
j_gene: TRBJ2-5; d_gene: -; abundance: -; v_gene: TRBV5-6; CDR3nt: TGTGCCAGCAGCTCCGAACCGGGATTTCAAGAGACCCAGTACTTC; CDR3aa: CASSSEPGFQETQYF
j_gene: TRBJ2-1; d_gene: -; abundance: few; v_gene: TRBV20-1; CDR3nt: TGCAGTGCTAGACTAGCTCCCAGCTCCTACAATGAGCAGTTCTTC; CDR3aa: CSARLAPSSYNEQFF
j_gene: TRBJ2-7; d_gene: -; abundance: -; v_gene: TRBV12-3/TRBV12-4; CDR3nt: TGTGCCAGCAGTTTCCGTCAGGGGAGAACCTCCTACGAGCAGTACTTC; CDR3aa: CASSFRQGRTSYEQYF
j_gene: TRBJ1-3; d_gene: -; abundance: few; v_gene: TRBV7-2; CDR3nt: TGTGCCAGCAGCAAAGGCGCAGGGGCTGGAAACACCATATATTTT; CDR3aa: CASSKGAGAGNTIYF
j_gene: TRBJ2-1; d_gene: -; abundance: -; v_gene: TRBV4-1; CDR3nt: TGCGCCAGCAGCCAAGTGGGGACCACCCAGGCGAATGAGCAGTTCTTC; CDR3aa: CASSQVGTTQANEQFF
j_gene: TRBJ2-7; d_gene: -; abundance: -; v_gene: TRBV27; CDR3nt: TGTGCCAGCAGCCGGACAGCCAACTACGAGCAGTACTTC; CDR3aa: CASSRTANYEQYF
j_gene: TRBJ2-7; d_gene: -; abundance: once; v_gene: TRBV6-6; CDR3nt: TGTGCCAGCAGTTATTGGTTGTCCGAGCAGTACTTC; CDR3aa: CASSYWLSEQYF
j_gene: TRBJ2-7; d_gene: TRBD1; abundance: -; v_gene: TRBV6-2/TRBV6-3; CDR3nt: TGTGCCAGCAGTTACGGACAGGGTCGGGAGCAGTACTTC; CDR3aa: CASSYGQGREQYF
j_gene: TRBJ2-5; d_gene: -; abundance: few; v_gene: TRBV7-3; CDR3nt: TGTGCCAGCAGCAGACAGGCCCAAGAGACCCAGTACTTC; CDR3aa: CASSRQAQETQYF
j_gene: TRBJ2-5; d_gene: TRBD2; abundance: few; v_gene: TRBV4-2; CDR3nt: TGTGCCAGCAGCCAAGATCTCCGAGCGGGGGGGCGAGAGACCCAGTACTTC; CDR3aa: CASSQDLRAGGRETQYF
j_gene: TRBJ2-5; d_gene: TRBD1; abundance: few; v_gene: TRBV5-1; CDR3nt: TGCGCCAGCAGCTTGGTGGCAGGGGGCGATGAGACCCAGTACTTC; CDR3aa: CASSLVAGGDETQYF
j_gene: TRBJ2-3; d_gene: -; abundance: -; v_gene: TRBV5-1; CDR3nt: TGCGCCAGCAGCTTGCCCTCTCGGGGCACAGATACGCAGTATTTT; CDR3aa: CASSLPSRGTDTQYF